A single sample gave rise to the 23 T cell receptor beta chains below, sequenced in a study of T cell responses to AZD1222 COVID-19 vaccine. Some clones are missing from TCRdb's copy, which holds only in-frame ones; the method was immunoSEQ multiplex PCR. Of fewer than 200,000 clones listed, just over 85% are singletons. Sequenced material: peripheral blood, taken 28 days after the second AZD1222 dose. The receptors here all came from an adult who received the AZD1222 COVID-19 vaccine.

The V gene is TRBV11-2, the J gene TRBJ1-4; 9 nucleotides line up with TRBD1. CDR1 and CDR2 (germline): SGHAT, FQNNGV. The V and J ends lost 5 bases and 5 bases, in that order; junction bases with no gene match: 6. The CDR3 consists of 15 residues. The DNA for the CDR3 is TGTGCCAGCAGCCCTAGGGGGACAGGGAATGAAAAACTGTTTTTT. It is translated as CASSPRGTGNEKLFF.

CDR3 sequence reads: CASSGRVAFF. In nucleotides, the CDR3 is TGTGCCAGCAGTGGACGGGTAGCTTTCTTT. The rearrangement links TRBV6-2 or TRBV6-3 to TRBJ1-1; no clear D. V was pared by 5 bases and J by 10 bases, with 8 bases between. The CDR3 extends over 10 amino acids. Germline CDR1 and CDR2: MNHEY and SVGEGT.

This clone was detected only once. V usage is TRBV4-1 and J usage is TRBJ2-7, with TRBD1 matching 7 bases. The CDR3 loop spans 12 amino acids. Looked up from germline, CDR1 is MGHRA and CDR2 is YSYEKL. The junction had 1 base not matched to a gene; V was cut back by 5 bases and J by 3 bases. The CDR3 DNA reads as TGCGCCAGCAGCGGGGACAGCTACGAGCAGTACTTC. It encodes CASSGDSYEQYF.

V gene TRBV19 combines with J gene TRBJ1-5; 8 bases align to TRBD1. Unmatched junction bases numbered 7, after V lost 6 bases and J lost 6 bases. CDR3 size: 14 residues. Per the germline V gene, CDR1 is LNHDA and CDR2 is SQIVND (reference sequence). CDR3 coding DNA: TGTGCCAGTAGAAATCAGGGGGCAAGTCAGCCCCAGCATTTT. Its translation is CASRNQGASQPQHF.

The chain carries TRBV11-2 and TRBJ2-5; no firm D call. V was trimmed by 1 base and J by 4 bases, leaving 10 bases between them. The CDR3 is 14 residues long. The germline gives CDR1 SGHAT, CDR2 FQNNGV. CDR3 sequence reads: CASSLGHAPETQYF. The CDR3 nucleotides read TGTGCCAGCAGCTTAGGCCATGCTCCAGAGACCCAGTACTTC.

This rearrangement joins TRBV12-5 to TRBJ1-1; D uncertain. Trimming removed 6 bases at V and 9 bases at J, with 8 bases between. Germline V gene data show CDR1 as LGHNT and CDR2 as FRNRAP. The CDR3 has 10 residues. CDR3 bases: TGTGCTAGTGGACCTGGGAAAGCTTTCTTT. As protein: CASGPGKAFF. The full variable domain, its missing parts supplied by reference TRBV12-5 and TRBJ1-1, is DARVTQTPRHKVTEMGQEVTMRCQPILGHNTVFWYRQTMMQGLELLAYFRNRAPLDDSGMPKDRFSAEMPDATLATLKIQPSEPRDSAVYFCASGPGKAFFGQGTRLTVV.

This clone came up once. The chain joins TRBV30 to TRBJ2-1, with 15 bases lining up with TRBD2. CDR1 GTSNPN and CDR2 SVGIG come from the germline V gene (reference sequence). This CDR3 region has 12 residues. Trimming took 7 bases from V and 16 from J; bases not matched to a gene: 8. The CDR3 here is CASRTSGGADFF. CDR3 sequence (DNA): TGTGCCTCAAGGACTAGCGGGGGGGCTGACTTCTTC.

V and J are TRBV4-2 and TRBJ2-1; D may be TRBD2 (6 bases). Trimming took 4 bases from V and 5 from J, leaving 18 bases between them. The CDR3 length is 16 residues. CDR1 is LGHNA, CDR2 YNFKEQ, per germline. The CDR3 nucleotides are TGTGCCAGCAGCCTCCCGGGACTCCTCGGTCACAATGAGCAGTTCTTC. This codes for CASSLPGLLGHNEQFF.

In its sample, this clone was seen once. The CDR3 sequence is CASSFSGVVTDTQYF. The CDR3 coding sequence is TGCGCCAGCAGCTTTTCCGGGGTCGTCACAGATACGCAGTATTTT. V is TRBV5-1 and J is TRBJ2-3; tentatively, D is TRBD2 (5 bases). V was shortened by 2 bases and J by 2 bases, with 12 bases between the two germline ends. The length of the CDR3 is 15 residues. In germline, CDR1 is SGHRS, CDR2 YFSETQ.

The chain is built from TRBV6-5 and TRBJ2-3; tentative D call: TRBD1 (5 bases). Trimming left V 7 bases short and J 1 base short, with 9 bases between. Germline CDR1 MNHEY, CDR2 SVGAGI. The CDR3 loop spans 13 amino acids. The CDR3 loop reads CASTDTGTDTQYF. The CDR3 region has the DNA TGTGCCAGCACGGACACTGGCACAGATACGCAGTATTTT.

The chain recombines TRBV10-3 with TRBJ1-1, with D possibly TRBD1 on 5 matching bases. This CDR3 has 15 residues. The ends were cut back, 3 bases at V and 7 bases at J, with 18 bases in the middle. CDR1 ENHRY and CDR2 SYGVKD come from the germline V gene. CDR3 sequence (DNA): TGTGCCATCAGTGAACGCCAGGGTCTTGGCAATGAAGCTTTCTTT. This gives the protein CAISERQGLGNEAFF.

The chain combines TRBV9 with TRBJ2-7, with 8 positions matching TRBD1. The ends lost 2 bases at V and 3 bases at J; junction bases unmatched: 7. The CDR3 runs 15 residues. Germline assignment: CDR1 SGDLS and CDR2 YYNGEE. CDR3 nucleotides: TGTGCCAGCAGCGTGGGGACAGGCAAATACTACGAGCAGTACTTC. This codes for CASSVGTGKYYEQYF.

This clone was seen just once. V gene TRBV19 combines with J gene TRBJ1-1; D may be TRBD1 (5 bases). This CDR3 comprises 14 residues. Trimming left V 5 bases short and J 1 base short, with 11 bases between. The germline gives CDR1 LNHDA, CDR2 SQIVND (reference sequence). CDR3 residues: CASSFGQKNTEAFF. As DNA, the CDR3 is TGTGCCAGTAGTTTCGGACAAAAGAACACTGAAGCTTTCTTT.

This chain uses TRBV7-6 with TRBJ2-3, with 7 bases that match TRBD2. CDR1 and CDR2 from the germline V gene are SGHVS and FNYEAQ. The CDR3 runs to 14 residues. V dropped 5 bases and J dropped 5; count of bases not matched to a gene: 7. The CDR3 here is CASSPRLALDTQYF. CDR3 nucleotides: TGTGCCAGCAGCCCTCGACTAGCCCTAGATACGCAGTATTTT.

In its sample, this clone was seen once. The V gene is TRBV28, the J gene TRBJ1-2, with D possibly TRBD1 on 6 matching bases. The CDR3 spans 15 residues. With 2 bases removed from V and 2 bases from J, the gap between germline ends came to 12 bases. In germline, CDR1 is MDHEN, CDR2 SYDVKM. The DNA for the CDR3 is TGTGCCAGCAGTTTACTGGGGGCCGAGAACTATGGCTACACCTTC. It codes for CASSLLGAENYGYTF.

This chain joins TRBV10-1 and TRBJ2-1, with 9 bases lining up with TRBD1. V lost 0 bases and J lost 5; bases outside the gene matches: 5. The CDR3 is 16 amino acids. Germline V gene sequence: CDR1 WNHNN, CDR2 SYGVQD (reference sequence). CDR3 coding DNA: TGCGCCAGCAGTGAGTCCTGGACAGGGGCCCACAATGAGCAGTTCTTC. Translating it yields CASSESWTGAHNEQFF.

V usage is TRBV19 and J usage is TRBJ2-1, with TRBD1 matching 7 bases. Germline V CDR1 and CDR2: LNHDA, SQIVND (reference sequence). Unmatched junction bases numbered 8, after V lost 5 bases and J lost 7 bases. The length of the CDR3 is 14 residues. The CDR3 is CASSSLDRWNEQFF. DNA of the CDR3: TGTGCCAGTAGTTCCCTGGACAGGTGGAATGAGCAGTTCTTC.

The chain combines TRBV10-1 with TRBJ1-2; the D gene is possibly TRBD1 (5 bases). Trimming stripped 0 bases from V and 1 base from J, with 15 bases between. Per the germline V gene, CDR1 is WNHNN and CDR2 is SYGVQD (reference sequence). This CDR3 contains 17 residues. The CDR3 DNA sequence: TGCGCCAGCAGTGAGTCAATTTTCGGCAGGGTTAACTATGGCTACACCTTC. Amino acids: CASSESIFGRVNYGYTF.

The chain's CDR3 is CSVGRTGAYEQYF. In DNA form, the CDR3 reads TGCAGCGTTGGTCGGACAGGGGCCTACGAGCAGTACTTC. V gene TRBV29-1 combines with J gene TRBJ2-7; TRBD1 aligns across 9 bases. The length of the CDR3 is 13 residues. The germline gives CDR1 SQVTM, CDR2 ANQGSEA. Germline trimming cut 4 bases from V and 2 bases from J; bases unmatched to any gene: 3.

The J gene is TRBJ1-2, the V gene TRBV5-1, with 9 bases fitting TRBD1. V lost 1 base, J lost 7 bases, and 5 bases stayed unmatched. Per germline, CDR1 SGHRS and CDR2 YFSETQ. The CDR3 totals 14 residues. The CDR3 coding sequence is TGCGCCAGCAGCTTGACGGGACAGGGTCGTGGCTACACCTTC. Translating it yields CASSLTGQGRGYTF.

This clone appeared a single time. J is TRBJ2-2 and V is TRBV19, with 8 bases aligning to TRBD1. The CDR3 sequence is 15 residues long. Per the germline V gene, CDR1 is LNHDA and CDR2 is SQIVND (reference sequence). The junction had 6 bases not matched to a gene; V was cut back by 4 bases and J by 5 bases. The CDR3: CASSRQGSWTGELFF. The CDR3 nucleotides are TGTGCCAGTAGTAGACAGGGGTCGTGGACCGGGGAGCTGTTTTTT. The full variable domain, rest sourced from reference TRBV19 and TRBJ2-2, is DGGITQSPKYLFRKEGQNVTLSCEQNLNHDAMYWYRQDPGQGLRLIYYSQIVNDFQKGDIAEGYSVSREKKESFPLTVTSAQKNPTAFYLCASSRQGSWTGELFFGEGSRLTVL.

The chain combines TRBV5-1 with TRBJ1-1; 7 nucleotides align to TRBD1. With 4 bases clipped from V and 1 base from J, the junction kept 7 bases outside the gene matches. Germline values: CDR1 SGHRS, CDR2 YFSETQ. This CDR3 is built from 15 residues. CDR3 sequence reads: CASSKRTGSNTEAFF. DNA for the CDR3: TGCGCCAGCAGCAAGAGGACAGGCTCGAACACTGAAGCTTTCTTT.

The CDR3: CASSLEGPSGNTIYF. The CDR3 nucleotides are TGTGCCAGCAGCTTGGAAGGACCCTCTGGAAACACCATATATTTT. This chain connects TRBV5-4 to TRBJ1-3; D is ambiguous. V lost 0 bases and J 0 bases, leaving 7 bases between the germline ends. CDR3 size: 15 residues. Germline CDR1 is SGHNT and CDR2 is YYREEE (reference sequence).